This T cell receptor beta chain was sequenced for a study of CXCR3-negative and CXCR3-positive naive CD8 T cells. General study results and limits: Comparison of naive cells showed more hydrophobic TRB CDR3s in CXCR3-positive than in CXCR3-negative naive cells. CXCR3-negative and CXCR3-positive naive cells shared comparable TRBV-TRBJ usage, but memory cells did not. High diversity, comparable across both naive subsets, contrasted with much lower diversity in memory CD8+ cells.

Triplicate sorts, approximately 300,000 cells apiece, were made for each CD8+ T cell subset. Naive CD8+ T cells showed CD45RO-CCR7+CD27+CD95-. On this clonotype itself: Its antigen is not known.

The CDR3 runs 16 residues. Germline V gene sequence: CDR1 MDHEN, CDR2 SYDVKM. Preparation of TRB cDNA libraries relied on 5' RACE carrying UMI labels. TCRdb re-called the 5' RACE reads and gives one entry per CDR3 protein, without DNA. This table lists over 100,000 distinct CDR3 sequences. This chain uses TRBV28 with TRBJ2-5; TCRdb proposes TRBD2, but this gene call is untestable without DNA. Material: naive CXCR3+ CD8+ T cells from blood. Subset of the sample: CD45RO-CCR7+CD27+CD95- naive CD8+ T cells expressing CXCR3 (TNR3+). This receptor was obtained from a human donor in good health. Some clones in this sample may be carry-over from other donors' samples. The CDR3 reads CASSTRLAGRQETQYF.